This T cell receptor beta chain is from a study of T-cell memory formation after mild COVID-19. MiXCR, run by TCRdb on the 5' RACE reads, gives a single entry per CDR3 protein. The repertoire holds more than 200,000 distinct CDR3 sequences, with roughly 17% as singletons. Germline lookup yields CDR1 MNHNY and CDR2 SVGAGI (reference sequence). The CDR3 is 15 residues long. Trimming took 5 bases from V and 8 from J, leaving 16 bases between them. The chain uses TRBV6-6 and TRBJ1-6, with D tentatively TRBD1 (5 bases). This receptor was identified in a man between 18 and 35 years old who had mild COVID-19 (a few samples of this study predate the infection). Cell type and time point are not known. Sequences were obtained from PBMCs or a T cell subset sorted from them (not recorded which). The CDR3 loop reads CASSDPGEGYSPLHF. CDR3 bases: TGTGCCAGCAGTGATCCGGGAGAGGGGTATTCACCCCTCCACTTT.